This T cell receptor (beta chain) was captured by sequencing in a study of Graves' ophthalmopathy and Graves' hyperthyroidism. The study, taken as a whole, reports: Separation of ophthalmopathy from stable hyperthyroidism was achieved by a 13-signature model, at roughly 90% sensitivity and roughly 77% specificity.

This clonotype was seen at least ten times. Antigen unknown. Diagnostic conclusions were grounded in clinical symptoms, serum thyroxine, TRAb, thyroid ultrasound and orbital computed tomography. The CDR3 totals 15 residues. Per germline, CDR1 ENHRY and CDR2 SYGVKD. Trimming removed 4 bases from V and 0 bases from J, with 7 bases in between. Transcripts of RNA were the source for amplifying TCR beta CDR3 regions. RT-PCR was first run with HTBI primers, then multiplex PCR in a second round. TCRdb re-called the multiplex PCR reads through MiXCR, storing one row per CDR3 protein. The sample contains about 400,000 distinct CDR3 sequences, around a fifth of which appear only once.

The receptor was derived from a woman aged 18-29 years with stable Graves' hyperthyroidism. Sequenced: peripheral blood. The genes are TRBV10-3 and TRBJ1-6; D is unclear. The CDR3, as DNA: TGTGCCATCAGTGCCAGGAGCTCCTATAATTCACCCCTCCACTTT. Its translation: CAISARSSYNSPLHF.